This T cell receptor beta chain originates from a study of T-cell reconstitution after alpha-beta-depleted transplantation in children. General study findings and limits: Counts and diversity of T cells one year after transplant came mostly from newly produced T cells. Several hundred graft clones that had expanded were reportedly the source of alpha-beta T cells about two months after transplant.

This CDR3 comprises 15 residues. V was pared by 3 bases and J by 0 bases, with 10 bases between. The germline V gene has CDR1 MNHNS and CDR2 SASEGT. In the case of this clonotype: The antigen remains unidentified.

Unique molecular identifiers were incorporated when the TCRbeta library was constructed. A single record per CDR3 protein comes from TCRdb applying MiXCR to the PCR reads. This table holds about a million distinct CDR3 sequences, around 30% found once. V gene TRBV6-1 combines with J gene TRBJ2-3, with D hard to call. This clonotype originated in a boy younger than two who had a stem cell transplant for SCID, so the T cells may come from the graft donor. The source was PBMCs, mostly from graft donor cells, collected 360 days after TCRalphabeta/CD19-depleted stem cell transplant. In DNA, the CDR3 is TGTGCCAGCAGTGACCCATGGCCTAGCACAGATACGCAGTATTTT. This translates into CASSDPWPSTDTQYF.